Described below is a single TCR beta chain sequence and its context. The assay was immunoSEQ multiplex PCR, and TCRdb's table has in-frame clones only and misses some. The sample yields roughly 91,000 clones, more than 75% seen once. CDR3 length equals 15 residues. From germline, CDR1 is SGHRS and CDR2 YFSETQ. Deletions cut 2 bases from V and 7 bases from J, with 16 bases between. The data are from a study of blood T cell repertoires in COVID-19. For the study at large: Samples came from the United States, Italy and Spain, spanning acute and convalescent COVID-19.

The source of this sequence is a woman at least 80 years old with acute or convalescent COVID-19. The sample consisted of peripheral blood. The chain joins TRBV5-1 to TRBJ2-1, with D perhaps matching TRBD1 (6 bases). In DNA, the CDR3 is TGCGCCAGCAGCTTCCGGGAACAGGGTCTGAATGAGCAGTTCTTC. Amino acids: CASSFREQGLNEQFF.